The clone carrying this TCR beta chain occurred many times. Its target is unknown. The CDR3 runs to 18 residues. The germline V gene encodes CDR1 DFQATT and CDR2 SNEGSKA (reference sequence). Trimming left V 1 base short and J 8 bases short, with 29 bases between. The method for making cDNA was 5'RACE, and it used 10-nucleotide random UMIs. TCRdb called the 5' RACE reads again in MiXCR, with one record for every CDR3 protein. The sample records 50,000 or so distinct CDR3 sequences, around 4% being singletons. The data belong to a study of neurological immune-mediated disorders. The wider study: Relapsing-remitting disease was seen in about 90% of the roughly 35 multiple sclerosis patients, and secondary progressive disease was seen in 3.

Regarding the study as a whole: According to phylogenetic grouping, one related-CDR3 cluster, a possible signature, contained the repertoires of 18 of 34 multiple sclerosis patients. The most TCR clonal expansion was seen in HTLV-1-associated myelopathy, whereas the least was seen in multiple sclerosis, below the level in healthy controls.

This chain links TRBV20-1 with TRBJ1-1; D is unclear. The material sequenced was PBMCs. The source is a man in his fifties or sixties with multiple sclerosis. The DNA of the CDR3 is TGCAGTGCTAGAGCCCTCCTCTCATGGGTCAGCGCAGGAGGCGAAGCTTTCTTT. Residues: CSARALLSWVSAGGEAFF.